This TCR beta chain originates from a study of cytomegalovirus exposure and HLA in healthy donors. Findings and caveats of the study: Apart from CMV serostatus, no immune exposure information was available. Among the CMV-associated chains, a few were confirmed in vitro as specific for CMV antigens. The listing of about 150 TCR beta chains classed them as cytomegalovirus-associated.

Comments on this clone: Its cognate antigen is unknown.

This PCR relied on a set of 60 Vbeta primers and 13 Jbeta primers. Clones were sequenced by immunoSEQ multiplex PCR, and TCRdb holds only the in-frame ones, with some missing. This sample's clone table lists 50,000 to 60,000 clones. CDR3 length equals 13 residues. Germline V lookup: CDR1 SGHNT, CDR2 YYREEE (reference sequence). Between the trimmed V and J ends, which lost 3 bases and 2 bases, there was a span of 7 bases. V usage is TRBV5-4 and J usage is TRBJ2-3; D is uncertain. The origin of this receptor is a woman aged 50 to 60 in good health and CMV-seropositive. The sample was PBMCs. Here the CDR3 reads CASSSVFTDTQYF. CDR3 DNA: TGTGCCAGCAGCTCGGTTTTCACAGATACGCAGTATTTT.